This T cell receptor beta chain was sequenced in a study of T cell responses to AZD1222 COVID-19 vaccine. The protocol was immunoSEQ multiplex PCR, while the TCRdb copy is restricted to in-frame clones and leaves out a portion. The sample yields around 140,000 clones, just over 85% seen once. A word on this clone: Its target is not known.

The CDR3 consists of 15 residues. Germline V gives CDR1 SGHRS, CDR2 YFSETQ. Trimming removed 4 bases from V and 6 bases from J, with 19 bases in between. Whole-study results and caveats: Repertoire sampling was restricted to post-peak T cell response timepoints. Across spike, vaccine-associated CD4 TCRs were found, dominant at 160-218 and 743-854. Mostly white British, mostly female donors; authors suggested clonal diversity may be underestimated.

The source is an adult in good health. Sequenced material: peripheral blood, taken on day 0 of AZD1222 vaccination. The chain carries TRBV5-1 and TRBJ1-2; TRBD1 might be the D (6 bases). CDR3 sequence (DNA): TGCGCCAGCAGCCGTGGACAGAGACAACCCCATGGCTACACCTTC. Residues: CASSRGQRQPHGYTF.